These T cell receptor beta chains were read from a single sample in a study of blood T cell repertoires in COVID-19. The assay was immunoSEQ multiplex PCR, and TCRdb's table has in-frame clones only and misses some. The repertoire holds roughly 430,000 clones, approximately 91% seen once, with roughly 1.9% in the top ten. Sequencing was done on a sample of PBMCs or T cells enriched from blood (not recorded which). Receptors were obtained from a woman in her thirties or forties with acute COVID-19. CDR3s include the opening cysteine and the closing phenylalanine or tryptophan. D genes are given only for firm matches. Only part of the rows carry a size: once, few, many, or a class if the clone is expanded.

size	V	J	D	DNA	CDR3
NA	TRBV19	TRBJ1-2	TRBD1	TGTGCCAGTAGTACATCGCTACTACAGGGGGAACGGAACTATGGCTACACCTTC	CASSTSLLQGERNYGYTF
NA	TRBV7-9	TRBJ1-1	TRBD1	TGTGCCAGCAGCTTAGCGTCGGCAGGGGGAAAGAACACTGAAGCTTTCTTT	CASSLASAGGKNTEAFF
NA	TRBV5-5	TRBJ2-1	TRBD2	TGTGCCAGCAGCTTGGTAGTGGGGACTACCTACAATGAGCAGTTCTTC	CASSLVVGTTYNEQFF
once	TRBV7-8	TRBJ1-3	NA	TGTGCCAGCAGTACAGGGAACTCTGGAAACACCATATATTTT	CASSTGNSGNTIYF
NA	TRBV5-1	TRBJ1-1	TRBD1	TGCGCCAGCAGCGATACAGGGGGCGGGACTGAAGCTTTCTTT	CASSDTGGGTEAFF
NA	TRBV6-2/TRBV6-3	TRBJ1-2	NA	TGTGCCAGCAGTTCGTCAGGGGCTGGCTATGGCTACACCTTC	CASSSSGAGYGYTF
few	TRBV3-1/TRBV3-2	TRBJ1-2	TRBD1	TGTGCCAGCAGCCTCGGACAGGGGGCCGACTATGGCTACACCTTC	CASSLGQGADYGYTF
NA	TRBV19	TRBJ2-7	TRBD2	TGTGCCAGTAGTATCGGACTAGCGGGGGGCTACGAGCAGTACTTC	CASSIGLAGGYEQYF
NA	TRBV5-8	TRBJ1-2	TRBD1	TGTGCCAGCAGCTCGACAGGGTTCAGAGGCTATGGCTACACCTTC	CASSSTGFRGYGYTF
NA	TRBV5-6	TRBJ1-5	NA	TGTGCCAGCAGCTTGGATGGACAGCAAAATCAGCCCCAGCATTTT	CASSLDGQQNQPQHF
NA	TRBV6-5	TRBJ2-7	TRBD1	TGTGCCAGCAGTTACGCAGGGGGCTACGAGCAGTACTTC	CASSYAGGYEQYF
NA	TRBV6-5	TRBJ2-2	NA	TGTGCCAGCGATCCCGCGCAGGCCCTCACCGGGGAGCTGTTTTTT	CASDPAQALTGELFF
NA	TRBV19	TRBJ2-1	TRBD2	TGTGCCAGTCGGACTAGTTACGATGAGCAGTTCTTC	CASRTSYDEQFF
NA	TRBV10-3	TRBJ2-1	NA	TGTGCCATCAGAGCCACGAACTTTGGTAATGAGCAGTTCTTC	CAIRATNFGNEQFF
NA	TRBV3-1/TRBV3-2	TRBJ2-2	NA	TGTGCCAGCAGCCAGTCTCACGGGGTCGGGGAGCTGTTTTTT	CASSQSHGVGELFF
NA	TRBV3-1/TRBV3-2	TRBJ2-7	NA	TGTGCCAGCAGCCAAGGCGGGGTCTACGAGCAGTACTTC	CASSQGGVYEQYF
NA	TRBV15	TRBJ2-7	NA	TGTGCCACCAGCAGAGATCTTGGCAGGGCGACGGACTACGAGCAGTACTTC	CATSRDLGRATDYEQYF
NA	TRBV2	TRBJ1-4	NA	TGTGCCAGCACCTACGACCCGACTGCAACTAATGAAAAACTGTTTTTT	CASTYDPTATNEKLFF
NA	TRBV3-1/TRBV3-2	TRBJ2-2	NA	TGTGCCAGCAGCCAAGAAGGGGGGGCCGGGGAGCTGTTTTTT	CASSQEGGAGELFF
NA	TRBV9	TRBJ2-7	NA	TGTGCCAGCAGCGTAGAAGTGGGGGGGCCCTACGAGCAGTACTTC	CASSVEVGGPYEQYF
NA	TRBV5-5	TRBJ2-7	NA	TGTGCCAGCAGCGGAGGGAGGGGGGCCCCCTACGAGCAGTACTTC	CASSGGRGAPYEQYF
NA	TRBV3-1/TRBV3-2	TRBJ2-7	TRBD2	TGTGCCAGCAGCCAAGAATGGCGGGGGGGTAGCTCCTACGAGCAGTACTTC	CASSQEWRGGSSYEQYF
NA	TRBV19	TRBJ2-7	NA	TGTGCCAGTAGGAGCACAGGGTCGGCTTACGAGCAGTACTTC	CASRSTGSAYEQYF
NA	TRBV19	TRBJ1-1	TRBD1	TGTGCCAGTAGTATATCAGGGGGATACGCGAACACTGAAGCTTTCTTT	CASSISGGYANTEAFF
NA	TRBV4-2	TRBJ2-7	TRBD1	TGTGCCAGCAGCCCCAACCGGGACAGGAACTACGAGCAGTACTTC	CASSPNRDRNYEQYF
NA	TRBV13	TRBJ1-5	TRBD1	TGTGCCAGCGGACAGGGGCTCAATCAGCCCCAGCATTTT	CASGQGLNQPQHF
NA	TRBV9	TRBJ2-2	NA	TGTGCCAGCAGCGTAGTAGCCGGTACCGGGGAGCTGTTTTTT	CASSVVAGTGELFF
NA	TRBV5-4	TRBJ2-2	NA	TGTGCCAGCAGCACTGACCGGGTCACCGGGGAGCTGTTTTTT	CASSTDRVTGELFF
NA	TRBV5-4	TRBJ2-5	TRBD2	TGTGCCAGCAGTCACGGAGGGACTACCCAAGAGACCCAGTACTTC	CASSHGGTTQETQYF
NA	TRBV5-1	TRBJ1-6	TRBD1	TGCGCCAGCAGTACTGACAGGGCCGGGAATTCACCCCTCCACTTT	CASSTDRAGNSPLHF
NA	TRBV12-3/TRBV12-4	TRBJ2-5	NA	TGTGCCAGCAGTTTAGTTCCGGAGACCCAGTACTTC	CASSLVPETQYF
NA	TRBV27	TRBJ2-3	TRBD2	TGTGCCAGCAGTATGGGAGGGTTGGGGGGCACAGATACGCAGTATTTT	CASSMGGLGGTDTQYF
NA	TRBV4-1	TRBJ2-2	TRBD1	TGCGCCAGCAGCCACCAGATTACAGGGGGCGCCGGCGGGGAGCTGTTTTTT	CASSHQITGGAGGELFF
NA	TRBV6-5	TRBJ1-3	TRBD1	TGTGCCAGCAGTACAGGGGGGTTCTCTGGAAACACCATATATTTT	CASSTGGFSGNTIYF
NA	TRBV11-2	TRBJ1-1	TRBD1	TGTGCCAGCAGCTTAGAAACAGGGGGGAACACTGAAGCTTTCTTT	CASSLETGGNTEAFF
once	TRBV2	TRBJ1-2	NA	TGTGCCAGCAGCCGAGAGCTTAACTATGGCTACACCTTC	CASSRELNYGYTF
NA	TRBV28	TRBJ2-5	TRBD2	TGTGCCAGCGAGAAGCGGGGGGGCCTCCGGGAGACCCAGTACTTC	CASEKRGGLRETQYF